Shown below are 14 T cell receptor beta chains from a single sample sequenced in a study of a mutant IDH1 vaccine in newly diagnosed glioma (dated by TCRdb to the early 2020s). Library preparation employed the immunoSEQ multiplex PCR assay. In its TCRdb copy, this immuneACCESS table keeps in-frame sequences only and misses some clones. Where compared with another copy, unresolved V genes explain less than half of these, and the others have no known cause. This sample is represented by about 60,000 clones; roughly 83% of them were singletons. Together, the top ten hold roughly 9.5% of the sample. The antigens of these receptors remain unknown. Reading the label with the study, this specimen's time point is: week 11, during vaccination. A 20-mer mutant IDH1 peptide at 300 micrograms in Montanide made up each vaccine dose, which was injected subcutaneously together with topical imiquimod. Material: PBMCs, obtained from a glioma patient whose treatment included an IDH1 peptide vaccine. The receptors here all came from a woman in her forties or fifties with glioma.

The V and J genes are TRBV6-5 and TRBJ1-2, with 10 bases matching TRBD1. CDR1 is MNHEY and CDR2 is SVGAGI in the germline V gene. The CDR3 totals 16 residues. Trimming took 0 bases from V and 2 from J; bases not matched to a gene: 3. The CDR3 protein is CASSYSRTGGNYGYTF. In DNA, the CDR3 is TGTGCCAGCAGTTACTCCCGGACAGGGGGGAACTATGGCTACACCTTC.

V is TRBV6-5 and J is TRBJ2-7; D might be TRBD2 (6 bases). This CDR3 is built from 13 residues. Trimming cost V 0 bases and J 6 bases, with 9 bases left between them. Germline V gene data show CDR1 as MNHEY and CDR2 as SVGAGI. The CDR3 region is CASSYSGGSEQYF. CDR3 coding DNA: TGTGCCAGCAGTTACTCTGGGGGGAGCGAGCAGTACTTC.

The chain links TRBV9 to TRBJ1-3, with D perhaps matching TRBD1 (6 bases). The V gene's germline CDR1 is SGDLS and CDR2 YYNGEE. The V end lost 1 base, the J end lost 4 bases, and 12 bases lay between the germline ends. CDR3 length: 15 amino acids. In DNA, the CDR3 is TGTGCCAGCAGCGTAAAGGGGGTGACCGGAAACACCATATATTTT. It codes for CASSVKGVTGNTIYF. The whole variable domain, remainder taken from reference TRBV9 and TRBJ1-3, is DSGVTQTPKHLITATGQRVTLRCSPRSGDLSVYWYQQSLDQGLQFLIQYYNGEERAKGNILERFSAQQFPDLHSELNLSSLELGDSALYFCASSVKGVTGNTIYFGEGSWLTVV.

The V and J genes are TRBV27 and TRBJ1-1; 8 bases match TRBD1. J gave up 5 bases and V 2 bases, and 7 bases lay outside the gene matches. This CDR3 region has 15 residues. Germline V gene sequence: CDR1 MNHEY, CDR2 SMNVEV (reference sequence). DNA of the CDR3: TGTGCCAGCAGTTTAAATAGGCAGGGGGCGACTGAAGCTTTCTTT. Its translation is CASSLNRQGATEAFF.

The chain couples TRBV5-1 to TRBJ1-4; 9 bases agree with TRBD1. V dropped 3 bases and J dropped 6; count of bases not matched to a gene: 3. Germline CDR1 reads SGHRS; CDR2 reads YFSETQ. CDR3 length: 14 amino acids. CDR3 amino acids: CASSWGDRDEKLFF. The CDR3 DNA follows: TGCGCCAGCAGCTGGGGGGACAGGGATGAAAAACTGTTTTTT.

This clone was picked up one time. The genes are TRBV5-1 and TRBJ1-5; 8 bases agree with TRBD1. V was clipped by 0 bases and J by 4 bases; unmatched bases: 3. Germline CDR1 SGHRS, CDR2 YFSETQ. This CDR3 spans 15 amino acids. CDR3 sequence: CASSLGDRSNQPQHF. For the CDR3, the DNA is TGCGCCAGCAGCTTGGGGGACAGGTCGAATCAGCCCCAGCATTTT.

The chain employs TRBV29-1 and TRBJ1-2, with D perhaps matching TRBD1 (6 bases). Germline V gives CDR1 SQVTM, CDR2 ANQGSEA. V was shortened by 6 bases and J by 5 bases, with 13 bases between the two germline ends. The CDR3 spans 12 residues. CDR3 bases: TGCAGCGTAGCAGGACAGCTTTATGGCTACACCTTC. Translated: CSVAGQLYGYTF.

The DNA for the CDR3 is TGTGCCAGCGGGTACGGACAGGGGAACTATGGCTACACCTTC. It encodes CASGYGQGNYGYTF. V usage is TRBV27 and J usage is TRBJ1-2; TRBD1 matches at 9 bases. Looked up from germline, CDR1 is MNHEY and CDR2 is SMNVEV (reference sequence). This CDR3 comprises 14 residues. The junction had 6 bases not matched to a gene; V was cut back by 8 bases and J by 2 bases.

The table lists this clone with many counts. V is TRBV11-3 and J is TRBJ1-4, with a possible D match to TRBD1 (5 bases). This CDR3 is 13 amino acids long. V shed 3 bases and J shed 12 bases, with 14 bases lying between them. Germline CDR1 SGHNT, CDR2 YENEEA. As DNA, the CDR3 is TGTGCCAGCAGCTTGGGGGAGCTTTCGGAACTGTTTTTT. Encoded protein: CASSLGELSELFF.

The chain is built from TRBV6-5 and TRBJ1-1; tentatively, D is TRBD1 (5 bases). The CDR3 runs to 13 residues. CDR1 is MNHEY and CDR2 is SVGAGI in the germline V gene. V was cut by 8 bases and J by 6 bases, with 16 bases left in between. CDR3 residues: CASLRGQGAEAFF. The CDR3 DNA follows: TGTGCCAGCCTACGGGGCCAGGGAGCTGAAGCTTTCTTT.

The rearrangement joins TRBV7-9 to TRBJ2-7; possibly TRBD1 for D (5 bases). This CDR3 region has 15 residues. Germline loops: CDR1 SEHNR, CDR2 FQNEAQ (reference sequence). Trimming shortened V by 5 bases and J by 6 bases, and 20 bases separated the two germline ends. CDR3 bases: TGTGCCAGCAGCCATGGGGCAGAAAACGTCCTCGAGCAGTACTTC. Amino acid sequence: CASSHGAENVLEQYF.

The gene calls are TRBV9 and TRBJ1-4, with D unclear. Germline V gene data show CDR1 as SGDLS and CDR2 as YYNGEE. The CDR3 length is 14 residues. V gave up 7 bases and J gave up 7 bases, with 17 bases separating them. CDR3 coding DNA: TGTGCCAGCCCCGGGAAGTCAAATGGTGAAAAACTGTTTTTT. Protein sequence: CASPGKSNGEKLFF.

The chain has TRBV7-8 and TRBJ2-7; D is possibly TRBD1 (6 bases). Germline lookup yields CDR1 SGHVS and CDR2 FQNEAQ. The V end was cut by 2 bases, the J end by 1 base, with 15 bases between. The CDR3 contains 16 residues. CDR3 residues: CASSLSGTHGSYEQYF. The CDR3, as DNA: TGTGCCAGCAGCTTATCCGGGACACACGGTTCCTACGAGCAGTACTTC.

This clone was counted only a few times. The chain has TRBV11-1 and TRBJ1-6; D is undetermined. The CDR3 loop spans 13 amino acids. The germline V gene has CDR1 SGHAT and CDR2 FQDESV (reference sequence). The ends were cut back, 5 bases at V and 15 bases at J, with 17 bases in the middle. CDR3 nucleotide sequence: TGTGCCAGCAGCCTGGACGATCGCGGGCGCCTCCACTTT. As protein: CASSLDDRGRLHF. Supplemented by reference TRBV11-1 and TRBJ1-6, the full variable domain reads EAEVAQSPRYKITEKSQAVAFWCDPISGHATLYWYRQILGQGPELLVQFQDESVVDDSQLPKDRFSAERLKGVDSTLKIQPAELGDSAMYLCASSLDDRGRLHFGNGTRLTVT.